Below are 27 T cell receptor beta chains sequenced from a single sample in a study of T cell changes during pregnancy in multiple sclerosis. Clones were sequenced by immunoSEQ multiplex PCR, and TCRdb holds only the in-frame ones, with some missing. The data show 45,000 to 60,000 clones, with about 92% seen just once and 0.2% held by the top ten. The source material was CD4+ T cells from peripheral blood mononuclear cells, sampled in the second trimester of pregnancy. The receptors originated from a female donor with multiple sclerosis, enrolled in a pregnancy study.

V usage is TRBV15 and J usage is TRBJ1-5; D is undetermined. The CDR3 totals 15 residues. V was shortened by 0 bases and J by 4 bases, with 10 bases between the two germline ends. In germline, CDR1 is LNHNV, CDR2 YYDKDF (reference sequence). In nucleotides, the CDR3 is TGTGCCACCAGCAGAGAGACTCATCGGAATCAGCCCCAGCATTTT. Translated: CATSRETHRNQPQHF.

This chain's CDR3 is CASSSTGEVTDTQYF. The CDR3 DNA reads as TGTGCCAGCAGCTCCACGGGGGAGGTCACAGATACGCAGTATTTT. The chain has TRBV5-4 and TRBJ2-3, with D perhaps TRBD2 (6 bases). In germline, CDR1 is SGHNT, CDR2 YYREEE (reference sequence). Trimming shortened V by 3 bases and J by 2 bases, and 13 bases separated the two germline ends. This CDR3 is 15 amino acids long.

The CDR3 is CASSLGGETGELFF. DNA for the CDR3: TGTGCCAGCAGCTTAGGCGGGGAGACCGGGGAGCTGTTTTTT. This chain uses TRBV7-9 with TRBJ2-2; a weak D match, TRBD2 (6 bases). The germline gives CDR1 SEHNR, CDR2 FQNEAQ (reference sequence). Trimming left V 1 base short and J 5 bases short, with 8 bases between. This CDR3 has 14 amino acids.

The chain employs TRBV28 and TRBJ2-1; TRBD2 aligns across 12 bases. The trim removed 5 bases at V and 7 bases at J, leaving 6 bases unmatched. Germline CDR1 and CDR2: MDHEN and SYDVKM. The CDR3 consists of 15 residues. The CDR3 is CASSTGTSGYNEQFF. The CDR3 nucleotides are TGTGCCAGCAGTACTGGGACTAGCGGGTATAATGAGCAGTTCTTC.

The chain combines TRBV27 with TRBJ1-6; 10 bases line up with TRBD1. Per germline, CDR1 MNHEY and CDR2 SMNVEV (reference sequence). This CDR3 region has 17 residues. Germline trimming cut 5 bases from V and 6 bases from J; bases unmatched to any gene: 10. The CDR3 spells CASSQPLDRGSNSPLHF. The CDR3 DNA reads TGTGCCAGCAGTCAACCCCTGGACAGGGGGAGTAATTCACCCCTCCACTTT.

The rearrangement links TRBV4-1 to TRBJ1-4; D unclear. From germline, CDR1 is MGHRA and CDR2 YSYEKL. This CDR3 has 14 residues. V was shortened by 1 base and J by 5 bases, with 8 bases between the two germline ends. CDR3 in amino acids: CASSQGARNEKLFF. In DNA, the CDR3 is TGCGCCAGCAGCCAAGGGGCGCGAAATGAAAAACTGTTTTTT.

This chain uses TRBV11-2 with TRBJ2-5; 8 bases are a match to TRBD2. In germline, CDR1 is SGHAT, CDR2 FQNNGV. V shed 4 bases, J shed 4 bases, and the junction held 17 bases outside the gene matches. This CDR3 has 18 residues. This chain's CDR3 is CASSSSRGERERRETQYF. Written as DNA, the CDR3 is TGTGCCAGCAGCTCCTCCCGGGGGGAGCGGGAGAGAAGAGAGACCCAGTACTTC.

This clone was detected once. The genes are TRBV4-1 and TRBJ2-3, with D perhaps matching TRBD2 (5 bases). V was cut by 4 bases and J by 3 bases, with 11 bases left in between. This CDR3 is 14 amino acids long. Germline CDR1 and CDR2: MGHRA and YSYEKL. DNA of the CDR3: TGCGCCAGCAGCCCACTAGGCAGGACAGATACGCAGTATTTT. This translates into CASSPLGRTDTQYF.

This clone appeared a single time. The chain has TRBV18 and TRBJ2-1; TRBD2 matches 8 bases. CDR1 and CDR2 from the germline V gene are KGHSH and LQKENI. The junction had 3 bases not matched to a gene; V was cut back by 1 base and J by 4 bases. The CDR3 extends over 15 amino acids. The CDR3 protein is CASSPRAGGYNEQFF. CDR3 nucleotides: TGTGCCAGCTCACCACGGGCGGGAGGTTACAATGAGCAGTTCTTC. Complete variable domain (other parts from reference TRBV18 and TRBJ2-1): NAGVMQNPRHLVRRRGQEARLRCSPMKGHSHVYWYRQLPEEGLKFMVYLQKENIIDESGMPKERFSAEFPKEGPSILRIQQVVRGDSAAYFCASSPRAGGYNEQFFGPGTRLTVL.

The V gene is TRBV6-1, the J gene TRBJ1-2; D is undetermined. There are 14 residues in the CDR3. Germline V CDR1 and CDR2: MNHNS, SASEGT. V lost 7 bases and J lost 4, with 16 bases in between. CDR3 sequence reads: CASTSPGDSYGYTF. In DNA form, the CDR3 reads TGTGCCAGCACATCGCCCGGGGATTCCTATGGCTACACCTTC.

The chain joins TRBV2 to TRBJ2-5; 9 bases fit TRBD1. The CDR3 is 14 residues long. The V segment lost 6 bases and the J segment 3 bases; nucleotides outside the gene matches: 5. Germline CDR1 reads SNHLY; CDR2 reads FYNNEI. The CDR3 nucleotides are TGTGCCAGCAGCGAGGGACAGGGAAAAGAGACCCAGTACTTC. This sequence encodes CASSEGQGKETQYF.

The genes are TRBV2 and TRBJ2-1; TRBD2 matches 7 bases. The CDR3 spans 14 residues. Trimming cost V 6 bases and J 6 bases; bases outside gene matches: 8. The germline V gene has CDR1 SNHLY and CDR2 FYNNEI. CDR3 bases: TGTGCCAGCAGCATAGCGGGCCTCGGCAATGAGCAGTTCTTC. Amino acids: CASSIAGLGNEQFF.

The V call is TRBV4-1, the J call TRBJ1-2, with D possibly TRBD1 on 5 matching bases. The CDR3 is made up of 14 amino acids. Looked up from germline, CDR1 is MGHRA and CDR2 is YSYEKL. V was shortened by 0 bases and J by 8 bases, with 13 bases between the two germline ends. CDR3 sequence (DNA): TGCGCCAGCAGCCAAGAGGTAGGGGTCGGCGGCTACACCTTC. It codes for CASSQEVGVGGYTF.

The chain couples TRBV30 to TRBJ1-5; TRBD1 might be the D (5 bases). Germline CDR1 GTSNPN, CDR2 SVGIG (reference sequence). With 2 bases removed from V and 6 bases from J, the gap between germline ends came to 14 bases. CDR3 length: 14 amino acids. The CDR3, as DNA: TGTGCCTGGAGTAAAGGGGCCCCTGCTCAGCCCCAGCATTTT. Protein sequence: CAWSKGAPAQPQHF.

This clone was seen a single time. The CDR3 nucleotides read TGTGCCAGCAGTGGGGGACAGGGGATAGGGAGAAGCTCTGGAAACACCATATATTTT. Translation gives CASSGGQGIGRSSGNTIYF. The V gene is TRBV2, the J gene TRBJ1-3; 10 nucleotides match TRBD1. Germline trimming cut 4 bases from V and 0 bases from J; bases unmatched to any gene: 12. The CDR3 is 19 residues long. The V gene's germline CDR1 is SNHLY and CDR2 FYNNEI.

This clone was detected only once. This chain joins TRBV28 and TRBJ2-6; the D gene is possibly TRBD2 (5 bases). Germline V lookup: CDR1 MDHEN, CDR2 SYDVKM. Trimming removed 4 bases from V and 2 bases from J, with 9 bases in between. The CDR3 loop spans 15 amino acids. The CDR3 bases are TGTGCCAGCAGTTCTTGGACTGCTGGGGCCAACGTCCTGACTTTC. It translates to CASSSWTAGANVLTF.

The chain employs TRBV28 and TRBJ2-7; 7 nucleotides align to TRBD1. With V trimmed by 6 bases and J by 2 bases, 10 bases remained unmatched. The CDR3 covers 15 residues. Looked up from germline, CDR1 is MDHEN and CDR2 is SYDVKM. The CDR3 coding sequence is TGTGCCAGCAGGGGGCACCGGGACAGTACCTACGAGCAGTACTTC. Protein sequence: CASRGHRDSTYEQYF.

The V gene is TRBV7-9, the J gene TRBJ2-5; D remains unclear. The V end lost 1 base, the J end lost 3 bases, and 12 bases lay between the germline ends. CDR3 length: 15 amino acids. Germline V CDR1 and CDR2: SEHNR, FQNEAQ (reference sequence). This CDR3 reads CASSLVEFAEETQYF. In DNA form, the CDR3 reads TGTGCCAGCAGCTTAGTAGAGTTCGCTGAAGAGACCCAGTACTTC.

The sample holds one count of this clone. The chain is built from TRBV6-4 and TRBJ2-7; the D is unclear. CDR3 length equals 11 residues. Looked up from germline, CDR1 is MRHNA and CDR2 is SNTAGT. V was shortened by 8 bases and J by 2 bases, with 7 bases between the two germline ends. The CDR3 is CASPSAYEQYF. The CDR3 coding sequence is TGTGCCAGCCCCTCAGCCTACGAGCAGTACTTC.

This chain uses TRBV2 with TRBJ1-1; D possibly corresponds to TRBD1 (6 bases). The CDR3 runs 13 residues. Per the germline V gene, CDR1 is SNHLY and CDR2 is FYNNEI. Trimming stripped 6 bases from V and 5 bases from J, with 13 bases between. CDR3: CASSPRGGTEAFF. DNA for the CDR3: TGTGCCAGCAGCCCCCGAGGGGGAACTGAAGCTTTCTTT.

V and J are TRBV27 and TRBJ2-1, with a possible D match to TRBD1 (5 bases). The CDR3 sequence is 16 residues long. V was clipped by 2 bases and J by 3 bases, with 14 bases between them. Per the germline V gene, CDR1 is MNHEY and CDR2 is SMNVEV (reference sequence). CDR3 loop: CASSLTRAGIYNEQFF. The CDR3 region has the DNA TGTGCCAGCAGTTTAACCCGGGCAGGGATCTACAATGAGCAGTTCTTC.

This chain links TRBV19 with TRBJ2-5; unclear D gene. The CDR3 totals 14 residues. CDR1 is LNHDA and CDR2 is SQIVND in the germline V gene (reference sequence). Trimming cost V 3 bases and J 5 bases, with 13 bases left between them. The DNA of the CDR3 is TGTGCCAGTAGTATTACAAGAGCGTCGGAGACCCAGTACTTC. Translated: CASSITRASETQYF. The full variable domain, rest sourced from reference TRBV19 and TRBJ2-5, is DGGITQSPKYLFRKEGQNVTLSCEQNLNHDAMYWYRQDPGQGLRLIYYSQIVNDFQKGDIAEGYSVSREKKESFPLTVTSAQKNPTAFYLCASSITRASETQYFGPGTRLLVL.

Written as DNA, the CDR3 is TGTGCCAGCAGTTGGTCAGGGGGACAAGAGACCCAGTACTTC. Protein product: CASSWSGGQETQYF. The chain uses TRBV27 and TRBJ2-5; 7 bases align to TRBD1. The V gene end was trimmed by 4 bases and the J gene end by 2 bases; junction bases not matched to a gene: 4. Germline lookup yields CDR1 MNHEY and CDR2 SMNVEV (reference sequence). This CDR3 has 14 amino acids.

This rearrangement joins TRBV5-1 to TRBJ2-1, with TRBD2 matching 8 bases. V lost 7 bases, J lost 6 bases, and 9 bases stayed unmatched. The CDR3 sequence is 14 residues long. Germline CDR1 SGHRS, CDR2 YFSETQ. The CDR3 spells CASFSGELGNEQFF. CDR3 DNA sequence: TGCGCCAGCTTTAGCGGGGAGCTGGGCAATGAGCAGTTCTTC.

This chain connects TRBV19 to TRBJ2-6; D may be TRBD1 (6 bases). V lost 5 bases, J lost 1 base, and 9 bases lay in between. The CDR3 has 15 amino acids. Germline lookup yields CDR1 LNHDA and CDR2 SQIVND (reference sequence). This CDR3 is CASSAQGSGANVLTF. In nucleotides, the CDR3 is TGTGCCAGTAGTGCACAGGGTTCTGGGGCCAACGTCCTGACTTTC.

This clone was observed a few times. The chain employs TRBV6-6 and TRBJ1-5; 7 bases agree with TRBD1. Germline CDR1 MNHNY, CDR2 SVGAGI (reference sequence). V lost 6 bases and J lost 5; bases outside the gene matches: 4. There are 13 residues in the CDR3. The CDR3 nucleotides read TGTGCCAGCAGCACAGGGGTTTATCAGCCCCAGCATTTT. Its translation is CASSTGVYQPQHF.

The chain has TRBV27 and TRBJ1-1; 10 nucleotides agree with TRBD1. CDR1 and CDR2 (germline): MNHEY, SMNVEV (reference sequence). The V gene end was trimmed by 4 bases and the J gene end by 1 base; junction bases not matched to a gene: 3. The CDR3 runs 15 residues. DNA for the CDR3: TGTGCCAGCAGTTATCGGGACAGGGGGAACACTGAAGCTTTCTTT. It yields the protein CASSYRDRGNTEAFF.